This TCR beta chain was captured by sequencing in a study of T cell responses to AZD1222 COVID-19 vaccine (dated by TCRdb to about 2021). With regard to the full study: AZD1222 recipients whose second dose came at about 4 weeks and those whose second dose came at about 12 weeks were combined into one group, since spike-specific TCR depth and breadth did not differ between the two schedules. A total of 230 or so trial participants underwent TCR sequencing, of whom around 200 received two doses of AZD1222 and about 26 received two doses of the MenACWY control vaccine. Trial participants were enrolled into age subgroups of 18-55, 56-69 and 70-plus years, which contained approximately 150, 30 and 60 TCR-sequenced participants, respectively.

Beyond this particular receptor, the publication reports: Most participants were white British and females outnumbered males, and the authors suggested that clonal diversity may have been underestimated. Conclusions about previously exposed vaccinees are limited, since just a handful of AZD1222 recipients were seropositive for SARS-CoV-2 at baseline. Spike-specific TCR breadth and depth rose significantly after two AZD1222 doses compared with day 0 and with MenACWY recipients. No day 14 peak-response samples were available, so repertoires were characterized only after the peak T cell response. Nearly half of unique spike-specific TCRs reportedly recognized epitopes outside regions mutated in the B.1.351 and B.1.1.7 variants. Vaccine-associated CD4 TCRs spanned the whole spike protein, with dominant responses in regions 160-218 and 743-854. The 56-69-year group was small, and its depth increase did not reach significance, likely because of low power.

The sample's time point label is to be understood as: baseline before first vaccination. Samples from vaccinated people were obtained from the UK trials COV001 and COV002, which included a single-blind randomized controlled phase 2/3 trial of AZD1222 (ChAdOx1 nCoV-19) in healthy adults. For TCRbeta chain sequencing, PBMC samples were collected from trial participants at day 0 and at day 28 after the second dose. The CDR3 regions of human TCRbeta chains were analyzed by immunosequencing. On the study's bioinformatics: Repertoire TCRs were checked for matches against a reference library of SARS-CoV-2-specific TCRs that had been generated using the MIRA antigen-specificity platform. Breadth was defined as the fraction of unique TCRs that were SARS-CoV-2-associated, and depth was defined as the fraction of total T cells that were SARS-CoV-2-associated. Using the MIRA data, every spike-specific TCR was mapped to the spike region that the TCR reacted to and assigned to either a CD4 or a CD8 class. Log10-transformed breadth and depth values were compared by one-way ANOVA with Sidak's multiple comparisons tests. Held by TCRdb, this immuneACCESS table contains in-frame sequences only and omits some clones. Under half of the omission traces to an unresolved V gene where checked; the cause of the rest is unknown. V and J calls plus clone size are reproduced from that table; the DNA served to infer D and trimming. Present in this sample are about 79,000 clones, around 81% of which were seen just once. The top ten clonotypes cover about 20% of the sample.

Points on this clone: Its specific antigen is unknown. No much larger clonotype is one base removed from it; base qualities were not supplied.

V is pared back by 2 bases and J by 1 base, with 8 bases lying between the germline termini. CDR1 MNHNS and CDR2 SASEGT were looked up in the germline V gene. From the cysteine up to the phenylalanine, the CDR3 has a length of 15 residues. Of all the DNA, just the CDR3 is kept, 45 bases in frame from base 1. The TCR originated in an adult in good health. Recombination linked TRBV6-1 to TRBJ2-2; no D gene can be assigned with confidence. Sequencing was performed on peripheral blood, taken on day 0 of AZD1222 vaccination. The bases read TGTGCCAGCAGTGAATTAATCGGGAACACCGGGGAGCTGTTTTTT. It translates to CASSELIGNTGELFF.